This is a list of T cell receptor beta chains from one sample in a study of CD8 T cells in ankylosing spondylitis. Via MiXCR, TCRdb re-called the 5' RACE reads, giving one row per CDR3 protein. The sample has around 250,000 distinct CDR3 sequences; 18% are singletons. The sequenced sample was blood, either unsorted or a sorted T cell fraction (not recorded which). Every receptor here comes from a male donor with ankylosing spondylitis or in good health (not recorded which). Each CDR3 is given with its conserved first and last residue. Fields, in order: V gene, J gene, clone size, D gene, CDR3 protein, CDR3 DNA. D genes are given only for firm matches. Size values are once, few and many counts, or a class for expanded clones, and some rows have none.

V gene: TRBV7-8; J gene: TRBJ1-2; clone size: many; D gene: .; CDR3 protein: CASSPGTGSNYGYTF; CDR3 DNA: TGTGCCAGCAGTCCTGGAACAGGGTCCAACTATGGCTACACCTTC
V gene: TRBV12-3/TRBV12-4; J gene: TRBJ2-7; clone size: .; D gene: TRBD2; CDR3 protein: CASSLGLVYEQYF; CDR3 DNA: TGTGCCAGCAGTTTGGGACTAGTTTACGAGCAGTACTTC
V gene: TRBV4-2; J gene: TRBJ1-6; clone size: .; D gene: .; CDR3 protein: CASSQTWRGTTSPLHF; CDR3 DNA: TGTGCCAGCAGCCAAACCTGGCGGGGTACAACTTCACCCCTCCACTTT
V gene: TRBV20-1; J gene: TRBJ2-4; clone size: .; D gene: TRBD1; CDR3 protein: CSARDLGDSAAKNIQYF; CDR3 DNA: TGCAGTGCTAGAGATCTCGGGGACAGCGCCGCCAAAAACATTCAGTACTTC
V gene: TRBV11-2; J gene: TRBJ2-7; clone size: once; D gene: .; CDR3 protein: CASSFPSTGAYKQYF; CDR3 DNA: TGTGCCAGCAGCTTCCCGTCCACGGGGGCCTACAAGCAGTACTTC
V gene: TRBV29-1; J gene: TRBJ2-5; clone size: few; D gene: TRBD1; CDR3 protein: CSVERQGEQETQYF; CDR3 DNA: TGCAGCGTTGAAAGGCAGGGGGAACAAGAGACCCAGTACTTC
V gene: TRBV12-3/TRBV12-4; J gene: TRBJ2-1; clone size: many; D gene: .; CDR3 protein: CASSLGFYNEQFF; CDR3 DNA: TGTGCCAGCAGTTTAGGCTTCTACAATGAGCAGTTCTTC
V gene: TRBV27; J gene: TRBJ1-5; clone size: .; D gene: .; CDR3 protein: CASSYRGPNQPQHF; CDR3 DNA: TGTGCCAGCAGTTATCGGGGGCCTAATCAGCCCCAGCATTTT
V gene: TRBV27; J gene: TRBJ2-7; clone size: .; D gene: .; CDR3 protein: CASSPLDTWGRYEQYF; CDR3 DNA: TGTGCCAGCAGTCCCCTTGACACCTGGGGTCGCTACGAGCAGTACTTC
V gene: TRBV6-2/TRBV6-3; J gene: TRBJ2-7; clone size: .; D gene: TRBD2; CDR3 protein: CASSSPQRDTSAGLAGVGTYEQYF; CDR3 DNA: TGTGCCAGCAGTTCGCCACAGAGGGACACCTCCGCGGGGCTAGCGGGAGTCGGTACCTACGAGCAGTACTTC
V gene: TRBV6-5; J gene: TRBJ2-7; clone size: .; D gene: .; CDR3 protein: CASWIYEQYF; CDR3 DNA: TGTGCCAGTTGGATCTACGAGCAGTACTTC
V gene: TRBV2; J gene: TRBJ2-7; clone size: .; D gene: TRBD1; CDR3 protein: CASLIRDRGSYEQYF; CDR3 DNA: TGTGCCAGCCTGATCCGGGACAGGGGCTCCTACGAGCAGTACTTC
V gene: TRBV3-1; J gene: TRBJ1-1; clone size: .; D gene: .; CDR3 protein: CASSQDRVSAEAFF; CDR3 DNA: TGTGCCAGCAGCCAAGATAGGGTCAGTGCTGAAGCTTTCTTT